This TCR beta chain was identified during a study of T cell repertoires in cytomegalovirus infection. This clonotype was detected a few times. No antigen is known for it. Germline assignment: CDR1 SEHNR and CDR2 FQNEAQ (reference sequence). The CDR3 is made up of 15 amino acids. The germline V and J ends were trimmed by 1 base and 5 bases, with 11 bases remaining between them. Each CDR3 protein is one row after TCRdb ran MiXCR on the reads. Of about 890,000 distinct CDR3 sequences listed, roughly 31% are singletons. This specimen was cultured CD8+ T cells from PBMCs, taken from culture after CMV antigen stimulation. The V call is TRBV7-9, the J call TRBJ1-4, with D perhaps matching TRBD1 (5 bases). This TCR came from a human donor in good health (CMV status not recorded). Some clones in this sample may be carry-over from other donors' samples. CDR3 region: CASSLGTSRNEKLFF. The CDR3 nucleotides are TGTGCCAGCAGCTTAGGGACAAGTCGGAATGAAAAACTGTTTTTT. The variable domain in full, completed from reference TRBV7-9 and TRBJ1-4, reads DTGVSQNPRHKITKRGQNVTFRCDPISEHNRLYWYRQTLGQGPEFLTYFQNEAQLEKSRLLSDRFSAERPKGSFSTLEIQRTEQGDSAMYLCASSLGTSRNEKLFFGSGTQLSVL.